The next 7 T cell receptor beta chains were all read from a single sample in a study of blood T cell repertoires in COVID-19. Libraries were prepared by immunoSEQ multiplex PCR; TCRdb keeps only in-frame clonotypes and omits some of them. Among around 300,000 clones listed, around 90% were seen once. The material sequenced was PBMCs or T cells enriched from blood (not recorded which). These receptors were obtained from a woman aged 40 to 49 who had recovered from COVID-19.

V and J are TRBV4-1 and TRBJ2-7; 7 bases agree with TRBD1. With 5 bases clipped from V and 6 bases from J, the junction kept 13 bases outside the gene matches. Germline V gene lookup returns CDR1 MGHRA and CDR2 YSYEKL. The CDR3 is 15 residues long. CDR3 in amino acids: CASSGGDRELGEQYF. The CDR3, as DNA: TGCGCCAGCAGCGGGGGCGACAGGGAATTGGGCGAGCAGTACTTC.

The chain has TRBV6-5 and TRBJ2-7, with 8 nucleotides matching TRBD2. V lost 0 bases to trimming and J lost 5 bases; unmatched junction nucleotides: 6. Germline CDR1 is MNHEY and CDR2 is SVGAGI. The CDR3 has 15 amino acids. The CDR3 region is CASSYSGAGVHEQYF. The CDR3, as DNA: TGTGCCAGCAGTTACTCAGGAGCGGGAGTCCACGAGCAGTACTTC.

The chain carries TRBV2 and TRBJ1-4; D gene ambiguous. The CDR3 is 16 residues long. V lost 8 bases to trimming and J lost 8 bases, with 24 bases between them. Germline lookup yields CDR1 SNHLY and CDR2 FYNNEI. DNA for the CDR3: TGTGCCAGCCCTCCACCTCGGGAGAAGGGTAACGAAAAACTGTTTTTT. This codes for CASPPPREKGNEKLFF.

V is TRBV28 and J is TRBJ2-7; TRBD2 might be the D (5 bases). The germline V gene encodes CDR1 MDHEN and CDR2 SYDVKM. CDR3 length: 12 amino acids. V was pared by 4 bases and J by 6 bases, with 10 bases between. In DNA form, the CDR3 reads TGTGCCAGCAGTTCAACTAGGTTCGAGCAGTACTTC. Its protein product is CASSSTRFEQYF.

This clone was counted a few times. CDR3 region: CASSLGLAGDSDTQYF. CDR3 DNA: TGTGCCAGCAGCTTAGGTCTAGCGGGAGATTCAGATACGCAGTATTTT. The chain links TRBV7-2 to TRBJ2-3; 10 nucleotides match TRBD2. Trimming removed 1 base from V and 4 bases from J; junction bases left unmatched: 5. Germline V gives CDR1 SGHTA, CDR2 FQGNSA. This CDR3 contains 16 residues. The whole variable domain, remainder taken from reference TRBV7-2 and TRBJ2-3, is GAGVSQSPSNKVTEKGKDVELRCDPISGHTALYWYRQSLGQGLEFLIYFQGNSAPDKSGLPSDRFSAERTGGSVSTLTIQRTQQEDSAVYLCASSLGLAGDSDTQYFGPGTRLTVL.

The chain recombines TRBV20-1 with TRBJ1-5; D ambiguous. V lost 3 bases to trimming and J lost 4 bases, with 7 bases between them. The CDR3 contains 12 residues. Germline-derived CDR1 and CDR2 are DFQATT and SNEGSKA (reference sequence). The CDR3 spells CSASSQNQPQHF. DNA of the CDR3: TGCAGTGCTAGTAGTCAGAATCAGCCCCAGCATTTT.

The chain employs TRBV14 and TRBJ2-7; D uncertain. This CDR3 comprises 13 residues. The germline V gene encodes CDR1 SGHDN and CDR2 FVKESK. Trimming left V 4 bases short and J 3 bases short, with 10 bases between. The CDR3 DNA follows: TGTGCCAGCAGCCGAGTACTCTTCTACGAGCAGTACTTC. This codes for CASSRVLFYEQYF.